Below are 20 T cell receptor beta chains sequenced from a single sample in a study of blood T cells in healthy people across ages. Next came a second PCR, run for about 7 to 12 cycles, which used a sample-barcoded 5' primer along with a J-beta primer mix. TCRdb fed the 5' RACE reads into MiXCR, producing one record per CDR3 protein. The sample has over a million distinct CDR3 sequences, under 45% seen once. Sequencing was carried out using blood. The receptors stem from a woman aged 55-75 years in good health.

The V and J genes are TRBV12-3 or TRBV12-4 and TRBJ2-1; D might be TRBD2 (5 bases). V dropped 3 bases and J dropped 15 bases, with 12 bases sitting between them. The CDR3 length is 11 residues. The DNA of the CDR3 is TGTGCCAGCAGTTTCAGCGGCACGGGGTTCTTC. Residues: CASSFSGTGFF.

The genes are TRBV29-1 and TRBJ2-7, with TRBD1 matching 7 bases. CDR3 length: 12 residues. The J segment lost 7 bases and the V segment lost 7 bases, leaving 10 bases of the junction unmatched. Germline CDR1 is SQVTM and CDR2 is ANQGSEA. The CDR3 protein is CSASQGHNEQYF. The DNA of the CDR3 is TGCAGCGCCTCACAGGGGCACAATGAGCAGTACTTC.

This clonotype turned up a few times. V is TRBV9 and J is TRBJ2-3, with a possible D match to TRBD2 (6 bases). Deletions cut 4 bases from V and 0 bases from J, with 12 bases between. The CDR3 runs to 15 residues. Germline-derived CDR1 and CDR2 are SGDLS and YYNGEE. The chain's CDR3 is CASSPRGTSTDTQYF. The CDR3 region has the DNA TGTGCCAGCAGCCCCCGGGGGACCAGCACAGATACGCAGTATTTT.

As regards this clonotype: A read error may be the cause here, since a much bigger clone is one base away. This rearrangement joins TRBV20-1 to TRBJ2-4, with D uncertain. Looked up from germline, CDR1 is DFQATT and CDR2 is SNEGSKA (reference sequence). The CDR3 totals 16 residues. The ends were cut back, 0 bases at V and 8 bases at J, with 20 bases in the middle. CDR3: CSARDLVYEGMDIQYF. The CDR3 DNA reads TGCAGTGCTAGAGATCTGGTGTATGAAGGGATGGACATTCAGTACTTC.

This clonotype was seen only once. A junction boundary mismatches the germline segment, possibly from a read error. The V call is TRBV6-5, the J call TRBJ2-1, with D perhaps assigned TRBD1 or TRBD2 (5 bases each). This CDR3 is built from 11 residues. CDR1 MNHEY and CDR2 SVGAGI come from the germline V gene. CDR3 sequence reads: CAGSSGTEQFF. The CDR3 DNA follows: TGTGCCGGCAGTTCCGGGACGGAGCAGTTCTTC.

The rearrangement joins TRBV27 to TRBJ2-7; tentatively, D is TRBD2 (6 bases). Germline V gene sequence: CDR1 MNHEY, CDR2 SMNVEV (reference sequence). The CDR3 sequence is 14 residues long. V dropped 5 bases and J dropped 2 bases, with 13 bases sitting between them. CDR3 nucleotides: TGTGCCAGCAGTCCCTGGGACTTCACCTACGAGCAGTACTTC. Amino acid sequence: CASSPWDFTYEQYF.

The chain couples TRBV5-6 to TRBJ2-1; 7 nucleotides agree with TRBD2. Looked up from germline, CDR1 is SGHDT and CDR2 is YYEEEE. CDR3 size: 16 residues. V dropped 4 bases and J dropped 5; count of bases not matched to a gene: 12. The CDR3 protein is CASSPVGGEYDNEQFF. CDR3 in DNA: TGTGCCAGCAGCCCGGTTGGGGGGGAGTATGACAATGAGCAGTTCTTC. Together with reference TRBV5-6 and TRBJ2-1, the CDR3 gives the full variable domain: DAGVTQSPTHLIKTRGQQVTLRCSPKSGHDTVSWYQQALGQGPQFIFQYYEEEERQRGNFPDRFSGHQFPNYSSELNVNALLLGDSALYLCASSPVGGEYDNEQFFGPGTRLTVL.

This rearrangement joins TRBV27 to TRBJ1-2, with D possibly TRBD1 on 5 matching bases. Germline-derived CDR1 and CDR2 are MNHEY and SMNVEV (reference sequence). The CDR3 is 13 amino acids. V lost 5 bases and J 6 bases, leaving 13 bases between the germline ends. CDR3 DNA sequence: TGTGCCAGCAGTCGGGGGGACGGGGATGGCTACACCTTC. It translates to CASSRGDGDGYTF.

The CDR3 sequence is CASSQGGQSGADTQYF. CDR3 DNA: TGTGCCAGCAGCCAAGGTGGACAGTCAGGGGCAGATACGCAGTATTTT. The chain combines TRBV3-1 with TRBJ2-3; the D gene is possibly TRBD1 (6 bases). This CDR3 has 16 residues. V was shortened by 1 base and J by 4 bases, with 15 bases between the two germline ends. CDR1 is LGHDT, CDR2 YNNKEL, per germline (reference sequence).

The V and J genes are TRBV7-2 and TRBJ2-5, with 7 bases fitting TRBD1. The J segment lost 4 bases and the V segment lost 3 bases, leaving 2 bases of the junction unmatched. The CDR3 is 13 residues long. Germline loops: CDR1 SGHTA, CDR2 FQGNSA. CDR3 amino acids: CASSFGQAETQYF. The CDR3 bases are TGTGCCAGCAGCTTTGGACAGGCAGAGACCCAGTACTTC.

For this clonotype: A much larger clone sits a single nucleotide away, making a read error possible. The rearrangement uses TRBV5-5 and TRBJ2-1; the match to TRBD2 covers 16 bases. Germline CDR1 and CDR2: SGHKS and YYEKEE (reference sequence). V shed 4 bases, J shed 2 bases, and the junction held 6 bases outside the gene matches. The CDR3 is made up of 18 amino acids. The CDR3 coding sequence is TGTGCCAGCAGCCCAGGGACTAGCGGGAGGGATACCTACAATGAGCAGTTCTTC. Protein sequence: CASSPGTSGRDTYNEQFF.

The chain links TRBV20-1 to TRBJ2-5; the D gene is possibly TRBD1 (6 bases). The length of the CDR3 is 15 residues. Trimming pared 1 base from V and 3 bases from J, leaving 15 bases between. Germline loops: CDR1 DFQATT, CDR2 SNEGSKA (reference sequence). CDR3 sequence reads: CSARGTTGFKETQYF. Written as DNA, the CDR3 is TGCAGTGCTAGAGGGACGACAGGATTTAAAGAGACCCAGTACTTC.

This clonotype was counted between two and nine times. This rearrangement joins TRBV9 to TRBJ2-7; 9 positions match TRBD1. After removal of 3 bases from V and 0 bases from J, the junction contained 4 bases not matched to a gene. Per the germline V gene, CDR1 is SGDLS and CDR2 is YYNGEE. This CDR3 spans 15 amino acids. The CDR3 coding sequence is TGTGCCAGCAGCGCCACAGGGGGCGGCTCCTACGAGCAGTACTTC. Its translation is CASSATGGGSYEQYF.

The genes are TRBV12-3 or TRBV12-4 and TRBJ2-5; 11 bases are shared with TRBD1. Trimming removed 7 bases from V and 8 bases from J; junction bases left unmatched: 9. The CDR3 sequence is 14 residues long. DNA for the CDR3: TGTGCCAGCACCGCGGACAGGGGGCTTGATACCCAGTACTTC. It is translated as CASTADRGLDTQYF.

The chain links TRBV3-1 to TRBJ2-1; D is undetermined. The CDR3 has 15 residues. V gave up 0 bases and J gave up 10 bases, with 16 bases separating them. Germline V gene data show CDR1 as LGHDT and CDR2 as YNNKEL (reference sequence). The DNA for the CDR3 is TGTGCCAGCAGCCAAGAAGTGACCCGATCCCCCGAGCAGTTCTTC. This codes for CASSQEVTRSPEQFF.

This sequence joins TRBV20-1 and TRBJ2-1; D not certain. Trimming stripped 3 bases from V and 4 bases from J, with 10 bases between. CDR3 length: 13 residues. The germline CDR1 and CDR2 sequences are DFQATT and SNEGSKA (reference sequence). The CDR3 loop reads CSASRTLYNEQFF. CDR3 nucleotides: TGCAGTGCTAGCAGAACCTTATACAATGAGCAGTTCTTC.

In its sample, this clonotype was seen a few times. V gene TRBV20-1 combines with J gene TRBJ1-2; no clear D gene. Germline V lookup: CDR1 DFQATT, CDR2 SNEGSKA (reference sequence). This CDR3 is built from 11 residues. V gave up 4 bases and J gave up 7 bases, with 10 bases separating them. In DNA form, the CDR3 reads TGCAGTGCTACCCTCGGTCCTGGCTACACCTTC. Translated, it gives CSATLGPGYTF.

The rearrangement uses TRBV3-1 and TRBJ2-7, with TRBD2 matching 7 bases. The germline V gene has CDR1 LGHDT and CDR2 YNNKEL (reference sequence). This CDR3 comprises 14 residues. The V segment lost 4 bases and the J segment 2 bases; nucleotides outside the gene matches: 5. The DNA for the CDR3 is TGTGCCAGCAGCCCGACGGGACTAACCTACGAGCAGTACTTC. Protein sequence: CASSPTGLTYEQYF.

This clonotype was seen only a few times. The genes are TRBV7-7 and TRBJ2-5; possibly TRBD2 for D (6 bases). CDR3 length: 13 residues. Germline CDR1 is SSHAT and CDR2 is FNYEAQ (reference sequence). Trimming cost V 3 bases and J 10 bases, with 15 bases left between them. The CDR3 loop reads CASSLRLDSGQYF. The CDR3 DNA sequence: TGTGCCAGCAGCTTGCGGCTCGATAGCGGCCAGTACTTC.

This clonotype was picked up a small number of times. The chain joins TRBV2 to TRBJ2-7; 10 bases match TRBD1. V was pared by 1 base and J by 0 bases, with 0 bases of the junction left unmatched. The germline gives CDR1 SNHLY, CDR2 FYNNEI. This CDR3 spans 15 amino acids. Written as DNA, the CDR3 is TGTGCCAGCAGTGAAGGGGACAGGGGCTCCTACGAGCAGTACTTC. Encoded protein: CASSEGDRGSYEQYF.